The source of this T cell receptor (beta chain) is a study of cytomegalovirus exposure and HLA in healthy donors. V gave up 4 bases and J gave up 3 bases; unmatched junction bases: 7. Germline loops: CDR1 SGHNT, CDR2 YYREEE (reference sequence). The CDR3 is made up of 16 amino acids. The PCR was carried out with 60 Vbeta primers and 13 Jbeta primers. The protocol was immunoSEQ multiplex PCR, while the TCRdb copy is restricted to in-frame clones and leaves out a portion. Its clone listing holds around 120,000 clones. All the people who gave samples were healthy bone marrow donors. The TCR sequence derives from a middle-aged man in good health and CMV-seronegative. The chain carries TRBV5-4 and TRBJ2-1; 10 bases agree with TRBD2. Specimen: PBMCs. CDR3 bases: TGTGCCAGCAGCCCTAAGCGGGGGGGCTTCTACAATGAGCAGTTCTTC. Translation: CASSPKRGGFYNEQFF. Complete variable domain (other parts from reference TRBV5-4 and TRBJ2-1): ETGVTQSPTHLIKTRGQQVTLRCSSQSGHNTVSWYQQALGQGPQFIFQYYREEENGRGNFPPRFSGLQFPNYSSELNVNALELDDSALYLCASSPKRGGFYNEQFFGPGTRLTVL.